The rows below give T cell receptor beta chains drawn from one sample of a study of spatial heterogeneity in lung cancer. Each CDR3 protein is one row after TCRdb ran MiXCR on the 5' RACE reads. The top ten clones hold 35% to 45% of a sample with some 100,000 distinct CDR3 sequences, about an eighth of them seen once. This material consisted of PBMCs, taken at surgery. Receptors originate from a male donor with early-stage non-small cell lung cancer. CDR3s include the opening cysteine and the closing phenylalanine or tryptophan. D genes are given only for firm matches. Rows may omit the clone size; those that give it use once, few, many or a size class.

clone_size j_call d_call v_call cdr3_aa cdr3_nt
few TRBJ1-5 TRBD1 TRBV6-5 CASRQGALNQPQHF TGTGCCAGCCGACAGGGGGCCCTCAATCAGCCCCAGCATTTT
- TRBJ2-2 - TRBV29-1 CSVVNRLVPGELFF TGCAGCGTTGTGAACAGGCTAGTCCCCGGGGAGCTGTTTTTT
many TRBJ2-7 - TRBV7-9 CASSAVDEQYF TGTGCCAGCAGCGCAGTAGACGAGCAGTACTTC
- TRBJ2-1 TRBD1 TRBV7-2 CASRRGDGTGYNEQFF TGTGCCAGCAGGCGAGGGGACGGGACAGGCTACAATGAGCAGTTCTTC
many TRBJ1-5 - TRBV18 CASSPGGSNQPQHF TGTGCCAGCTCACCGGGGGGAAGCAATCAGCCCCAGCATTTT
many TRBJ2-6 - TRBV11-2 CASSVPSGANVLTF TGTGCCAGCAGTGTTCCCTCTGGGGCCAACGTCCTGACTTTC
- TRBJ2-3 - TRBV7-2 CASSLGPIFSTDTQYF TGTGCCAGCAGCTTAGGGCCGATCTTTAGCACAGATACGCAGTATTTT
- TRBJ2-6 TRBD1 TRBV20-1 CSARTGHSGANVLTF TGCAGTGCCCGGACAGGCCACTCTGGGGCCAACGTCCTGACTTTC
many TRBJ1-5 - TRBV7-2 CASSLNLRDGESYQPQHF TGTGCCAGCAGCTTAAACCTAAGGGACGGAGAGTCCTATCAGCCCCAGCATTTT
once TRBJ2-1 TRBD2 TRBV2 CTSSYIAGSYNEQFF TGTACCAGCAGCTACATAGCGGGAAGCTACAATGAGCAGTTCTTC
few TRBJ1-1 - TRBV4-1 CASSQDFPRGTEAFF TGCGCCAGCAGCCAAGACTTCCCGAGGGGCACTGAAGCTTTCTTT
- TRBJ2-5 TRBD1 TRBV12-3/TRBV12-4 CASSKDRVGTETQYF TGTGCCAGCAGCAAAGACAGGGTGGGGACAGAGACCCAGTACTTC
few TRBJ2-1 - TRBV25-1 CASSEDRTGYNEQFF TGTGCCAGCTCCGAGGACAGAACAGGCTACAATGAGCAGTTCTTC
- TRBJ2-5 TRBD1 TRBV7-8 CASSLSTGTGLRERTQYF TGTGCCAGCAGCTTGAGTACCGGGACAGGACTTCGGGAGAGGACCCAGTACTTC
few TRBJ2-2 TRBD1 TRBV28 CASLFRTGNTGELFF TGTGCCAGCCTTTTCAGGACAGGGAACACCGGGGAGCTGTTTTTT
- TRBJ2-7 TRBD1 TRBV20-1 CSAFDRGIDEQYF TGCAGTGCTTTCGACAGGGGGATCGACGAGCAGTACTTC
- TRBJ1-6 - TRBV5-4 CASSSSFYNSPLHF TGTGCCAGCAGCTCGTCTTTTTATAATTCACCCCTCCACTTT
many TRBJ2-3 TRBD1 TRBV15 CATSRGGQAGTDTQYF TGTGCCACCAGCAGAGGCGGACAGGCTGGCACAGATACGCAGTATTTT
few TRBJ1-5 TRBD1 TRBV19 CASSARQGVNNQPQHF TGTGCCAGTAGTGCCCGACAGGGGGTAAACAATCAGCCCCAGCATTTT
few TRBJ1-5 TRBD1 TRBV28 CASSPTGGRWNQPQHF TGTGCCAGCAGTCCCACAGGGGGCCGCTGGAATCAGCCCCAGCATTTT
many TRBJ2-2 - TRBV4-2 CASSQVDTGELFF TGTGCCAGCAGCCAAGTAGACACCGGGGAGCTGTTTTTT
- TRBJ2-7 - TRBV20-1 CSAIRGAYEQYF TGCAGTGCCATCAGGGGAGCGTACGAGCAGTACTTC
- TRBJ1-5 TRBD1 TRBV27 CASSLAGTGVDQPQHF TGTGCCAGCAGTCTCGCCGGGACAGGGGTCGATCAGCCCCAGCATTTT
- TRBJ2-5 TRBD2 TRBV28 CASRPRAASGGETQYF TGTGCCAGCAGACCCCGGGCCGCTAGCGGGGGGGAGACCCAGTACTTC
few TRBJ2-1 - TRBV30 CAWSVGAANNEQFF TGTGCCTGGAGTGTGGGAGCCGCCAACAATGAGCAGTTCTTC
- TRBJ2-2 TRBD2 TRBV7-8 CASSPTSGSGTGELFF TGTGCCAGCAGCCCGACTAGCGGGAGTGGAACCGGGGAGCTGTTTTTT
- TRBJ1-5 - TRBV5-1 CASSRDIGQPQHF TGCGCCAGCAGCCGGGACATAGGTCAGCCCCAGCATTTT
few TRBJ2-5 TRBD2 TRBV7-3 CASSSLAEETQYF TGTGCCAGCAGCAGCCTAGCGGAAGAGACCCAGTACTTC
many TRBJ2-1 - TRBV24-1 CATSDKKGSSYNEQFF TGTGCCACCAGTGATAAAAAGGGGAGCTCCTACAATGAGCAGTTCTTC
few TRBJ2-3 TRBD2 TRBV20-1 CSATGLAGGGTDTQYF TGCAGTGCTACCGGACTAGCGGGGGGTGGCACAGATACGCAGTATTTT
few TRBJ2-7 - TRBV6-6 CASSSTGYEQYF TGTGCCAGCAGTTCAACAGGCTACGAGCAGTACTTC
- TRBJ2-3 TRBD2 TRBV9 CASSVVTGGPTDTQYF TGTGCCAGCAGCGTAGTGACGGGGGGGCCCACAGATACGCAGTATTTT
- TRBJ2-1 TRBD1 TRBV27 CASSFGQGGYNEQFF TGTGCCAGCAGTTTCGGACAGGGGGGGTACAATGAGCAGTTCTTC
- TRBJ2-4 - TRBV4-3 CASSQVLGSAKNIQYF TGCGCCAGCAGCCAAGTCCTGGGATCGGCCAAAAACATTCAGTACTTC
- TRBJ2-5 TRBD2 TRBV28 CASSLTSGGLTLEETQYF TGTGCCAGCAGTTTGACTAGCGGGGGGCTTACCCTTGAAGAGACCCAGTACTTC
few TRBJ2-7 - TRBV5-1 CASSGGSVDSYEQYF TGCGCCAGCAGTGGGGGCAGCGTCGATTCCTACGAGCAGTACTTC
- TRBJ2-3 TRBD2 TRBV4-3 CASSTTSGSTDTQYF TGCGCCAGCAGTACGACTAGCGGGAGCACAGATACGCAGTATTTT
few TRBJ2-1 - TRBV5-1 CASSLEVNNEQFF TGCGCCAGCAGCTTGGAGGTAAACAATGAGCAGTTCTTC
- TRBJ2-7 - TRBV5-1 CASSLAKTYEQYF TGCGCCAGCAGCTTGGCCAAAACCTACGAGCAGTACTTC
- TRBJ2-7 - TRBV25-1 CASSAYPGGPSSYEQYF TGTGCCAGCAGTGCCTACCCAGGGGGGCCGAGCTCCTACGAGCAGTACTTC